The 11 T cell receptor beta chains below all came from one sample that was sequenced in a study of blood T cell repertoires in COVID-19. This table comes from immunoSEQ multiplex PCR, and its TCRdb copy is limited to in-frame clones, with some not included. The sample holds nearly 200,000 clones, about 80% seen once. The sample taken for sequencing was peripheral blood. Receptor source: a human donor with acute or convalescent COVID-19. The donor label of this sample is uncertain.

The gene calls are TRBV3-1 (or the pseudogene TRBV3-2) and TRBJ2-5, with 7 bases aligning to TRBD1. From germline, CDR1 is LGHDT and CDR2 YNNKEL (reference sequence). V lost 0 bases to trimming and J lost 7 bases; unmatched junction nucleotides: 5. The CDR3 runs 14 residues. The chain's CDR3 is CASSQDRTGRTQYF. The CDR3 nucleotides read TGTGCCAGCAGCCAAGATCGGACAGGAAGGACCCAGTACTTC.

The genes are TRBV15 and TRBJ2-1; D is perhaps TRBD1 (5 bases). From germline, CDR1 is LNHNV and CDR2 YYDKDF (reference sequence). V lost 0 bases and J lost 3, with 15 bases in between. This CDR3 is 17 amino acids long. The CDR3: CATSRDSKQAIYNEQFF. Written as DNA, the CDR3 is TGTGCCACCAGCAGAGATTCGAAACAGGCTATCTACAATGAGCAGTTCTTC.

CDR3: CASSTGWGNRGYTEAFF. In DNA, the CDR3 is TGTGCCAGTAGTACCGGATGGGGGAACAGGGGATACACTGAAGCTTTCTTT. The V gene is TRBV19, the J gene TRBJ1-1; TRBD1 matches 7 bases. The CDR3 has 17 residues. The V segment lost 4 bases and the J segment 3 bases; nucleotides outside the gene matches: 14. CDR1 is LNHDA and CDR2 is SQIVND in the germline V gene (reference sequence).

A single count supports this clone. The genes are TRBV7-2 and TRBJ1-6; no reliable D call. V gave up 0 bases and J gave up 6 bases, with 12 bases separating them. The length of the CDR3 is 16 residues. Germline lookup yields CDR1 SGHTA and CDR2 FQGNSA. In nucleotides, the CDR3 is TGTGCCAGCAGCTTAGCCCCCGGGGTTCCTAATTCACCCCTCCACTTT. This encodes CASSLAPGVPNSPLHF.

This clone appeared a single time. This CDR3 is CSGSRGTYEQYF. As DNA, the CDR3 is TGCAGCGGGAGCAGGGGAACCTACGAGCAGTACTTC. This chain links TRBV29-1 with TRBJ2-7; TRBD1 is a possible D gene (6 bases). V lost 7 bases to trimming and J lost 2 bases, with 12 bases between them. The CDR3 runs to 12 residues. From germline, CDR1 is SQVTM and CDR2 ANQGSEA.

The rearrangement uses TRBV18 and TRBJ2-1, with 8 bases matching TRBD1. Germline loops: CDR1 KGHSH, CDR2 LQKENI. V shed 5 bases, J shed 10 bases, and the junction held 7 bases outside the gene matches. The CDR3 is 13 amino acids. CDR3 loop: CASSDGTGGEQFF. CDR3 nucleotide sequence: TGTGCCAGCTCAGACGGGACAGGAGGGGAGCAGTTCTTC.

The rearrangement joins TRBV6-5 to TRBJ1-1, with no clear D. The germline V and J ends were trimmed by 0 bases and 1 base, with 6 bases remaining between them. This CDR3 has 14 residues. The germline V gene encodes CDR1 MNHEY and CDR2 SVGAGI. In nucleotides, the CDR3 is TGTGCCAGCAGTTACTCCCAGAAGAACACTGAAGCTTTCTTT. Translation gives CASSYSQKNTEAFF.

The J gene is TRBJ1-4, the V gene TRBV5-1; 11 nucleotides align to TRBD1. V trimming: 4 bases; J trimming: 3 bases; junction bases outside the gene matches: 5. Germline V gene sequence: CDR1 SGHRS, CDR2 YFSETQ. The CDR3 loop spans 16 amino acids. The CDR3 DNA sequence: TGCGCCAGCAGCGGGCAGGGACAGGGGGCTAATGAAAAACTGTTTTTT. Translation gives CASSGQGQGANEKLFF. Full variable domain (outside the CDR3, taken from reference TRBV5-1 and TRBJ1-4): KAGVTQTPRYLIKTRGQQVTLSCSPISGHRSVSWYQQTPGQGLQFLFEYFSETQRNKGNFPGRFSGRQFSNSRSEMNVSTLELGDSALYLCASSGQGQGANEKLFFGSGTQLSVL.

V gene TRBV5-4 combines with J gene TRBJ1-2, with 7 positions matching TRBD1. Trimming at V came to 0 bases and at J to 8 bases, leaving 7 bases not matched to a gene. There are 14 residues in the CDR3. The germline gives CDR1 SGHNT, CDR2 YYREEE (reference sequence). The CDR3 protein is CASSLGGGAKGYTF. Written as DNA, the CDR3 is TGTGCCAGCAGCTTGGGAGGGGGCGCGAAAGGCTACACCTTC.

The V call is TRBV29-1, the J call TRBJ1-1; TRBD1 aligns across 10 bases. Germline V gene data show CDR1 as SQVTM and CDR2 as ANQGSEA. This CDR3 has 16 residues. With 4 bases clipped from V and 4 bases from J, the junction kept 12 bases outside the gene matches. As DNA, the CDR3 is TGCAGCGTTGGCCCATTGGACAGGGGGTCAAGCACTGAAGCTTTCTTT. Protein: CSVGPLDRGSSTEAFF. The full variable domain, rest sourced from reference TRBV29-1 and TRBJ1-1, is SAVISQKPSRDICQRGTSLTIQCQVDSQVTMMFWYRQQPGQSLTLIATANQGSEATYESGFVIDKFPISRPNLTFSTLTVSNMSPEDSSIYLCSVGPLDRGSSTEAFFGQGTRLTVV.

V usage is TRBV9 and J usage is TRBJ2-3, with 11 nucleotides matching TRBD2. Germline lookup yields CDR1 SGDLS and CDR2 YYNGEE. The trim removed 1 base at V and 2 bases at J, leaving 3 bases unmatched. CDR3 length: 16 residues. The CDR3 bases are TGTGCCAGCAGCGTACGACTAGCGGGATACACAGATACGCAGTATTTT. This encodes CASSVRLAGYTDTQYF.